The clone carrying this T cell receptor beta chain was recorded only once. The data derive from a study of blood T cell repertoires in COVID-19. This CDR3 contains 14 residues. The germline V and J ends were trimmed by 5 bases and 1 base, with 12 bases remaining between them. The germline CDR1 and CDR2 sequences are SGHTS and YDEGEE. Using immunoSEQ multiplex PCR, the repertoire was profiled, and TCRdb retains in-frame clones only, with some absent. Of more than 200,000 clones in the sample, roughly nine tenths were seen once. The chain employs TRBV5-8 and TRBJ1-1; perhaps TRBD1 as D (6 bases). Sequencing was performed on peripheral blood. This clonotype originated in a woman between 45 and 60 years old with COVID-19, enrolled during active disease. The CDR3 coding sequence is TGTGCCAGCAGTTCAGGGGTTCGGAACACTGAAGCTTTCTTT. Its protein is CASSSGVRNTEAFF.